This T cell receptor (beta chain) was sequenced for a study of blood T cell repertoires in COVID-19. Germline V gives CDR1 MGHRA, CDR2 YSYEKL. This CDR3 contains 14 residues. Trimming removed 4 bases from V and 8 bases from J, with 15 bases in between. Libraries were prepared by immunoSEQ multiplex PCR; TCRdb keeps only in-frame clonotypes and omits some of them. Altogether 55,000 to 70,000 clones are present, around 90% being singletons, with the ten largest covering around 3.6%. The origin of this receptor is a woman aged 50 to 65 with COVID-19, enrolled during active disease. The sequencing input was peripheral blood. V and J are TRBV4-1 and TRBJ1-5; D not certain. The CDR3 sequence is CASSPGLGREPQHF. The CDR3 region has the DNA TGCGCCAGCAGCCCAGGTCTGGGGAGGGAGCCCCAGCATTTT.